This TCR beta chain is from a study of shared clonotypes between healthy human individuals. Naive-designated CD8 cells lacked CD45RO, were positively enriched for CCR7, and omitted terminally differentiated effector memory CD45RA+ cells. The data were produced by immunoSEQ multiplex PCR, yet TCRdb's version contains in-frame clones alone and is incomplete. The table has about 1,900,000 clones, less than 95% seen once. The source material was naive CD8+ T cells sorted from blood. The sequence derives from a man younger than 35 in good health.

CDR3: CASSVGERGAPGTQYF. DNA for the CDR3: TGTGCCAGCAGCGTAGGGGAGCGGGGTGCCCCAGGCACGCAGTATTTT. The chain carries TRBV9 and TRBJ2-3; 7 bases are a match to TRBD2. The CDR3 contains 16 residues. The germline V gene has CDR1 SGDLS and CDR2 YYNGEE. V lost 0 bases to trimming and J lost 9 bases; unmatched junction nucleotides: 13.